One and the same sample provided the 2 T cell receptor beta chains below, sequenced in a study of beta chain features in type 1 diabetes. TCRB transcripts that were expressed got sequenced, as all of the isolated RNA had been reverse transcribed. The method was immunoSEQ multiplex PCR; TCRdb's version includes in-frame clones alone and lacks a portion of them. The sample shows more than 300,000 clones, roughly 12% of them seen only once. The sample taken for sequencing was naive CD4+ T cells from blood. All receptors derive from a man in his late teens or twenties in good health.

Notes on this clone: This same CDR3 is encoded by further DNA sequences in the sample. V and J are TRBV5-4 and TRBJ1-2; 7 bases fit TRBD1. V trimming: 4 bases; J trimming: 2 bases; junction bases outside the gene matches: 2. The CDR3 sequence is 13 residues long. The germline V gene has CDR1 SGHNT and CDR2 YYREEE (reference sequence). The CDR3 DNA reads as TGTGCCAGCAGCCCGGACAGGAACTATGGCTACACCTTC. Translated, it gives CASSPDRNYGYTF.

This clone has more than one count but fewer than ten. This rearrangement joins TRBV7-2 to TRBJ2-1; 13 nucleotides align to TRBD2. The CDR3 is made up of 18 amino acids. Germline V gene data show CDR1 as SGHTA and CDR2 as FQGNSA. V gave up 5 bases and J gave up 4 bases; unmatched junction bases: 11. The CDR3 loop is CASSPVPGLAGAYNEQFF. In DNA form, the CDR3 reads TGTGCCAGCAGCCCCGTACCTGGACTAGCGGGGGCGTACAATGAGCAGTTCTTC. The complete variable domain, with remaining parts taken from reference TRBV7-2 and TRBJ2-1, reads GAGVSQSPSNKVTEKGKDVELRCDPISGHTALYWYRQSLGQGLEFLIYFQGNSAPDKSGLPSDRFSAERTGGSVSTLTIQRTQQEDSAVYLCASSPVPGLAGAYNEQFFGPGTRLTVL.